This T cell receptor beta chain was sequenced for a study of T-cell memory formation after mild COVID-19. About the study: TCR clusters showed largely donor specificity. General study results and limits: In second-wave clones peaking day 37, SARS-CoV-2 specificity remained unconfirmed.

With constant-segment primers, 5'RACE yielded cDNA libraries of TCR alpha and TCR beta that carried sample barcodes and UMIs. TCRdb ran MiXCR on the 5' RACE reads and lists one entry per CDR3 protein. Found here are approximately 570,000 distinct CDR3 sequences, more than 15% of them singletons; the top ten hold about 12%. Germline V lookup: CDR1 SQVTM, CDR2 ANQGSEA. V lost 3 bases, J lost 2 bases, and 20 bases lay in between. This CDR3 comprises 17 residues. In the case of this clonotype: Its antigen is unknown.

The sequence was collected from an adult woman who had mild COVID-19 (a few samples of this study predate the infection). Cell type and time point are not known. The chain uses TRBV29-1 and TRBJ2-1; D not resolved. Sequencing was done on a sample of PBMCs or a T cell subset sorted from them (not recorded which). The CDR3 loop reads CSVEMTPRIQTYNEQFF. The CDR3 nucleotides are TGCAGCGTTGAGATGACCCCGAGGATCCAAACCTACAATGAGCAGTTCTTC.